A selection of T cell receptor beta chains follows, all from one sample in a study of T cell repertoires in cytomegalovirus infection. A single record per CDR3 protein comes from TCRdb applying MiXCR to the reads. The table has around 120,000 distinct CDR3 sequences, about 10% seen once; the top ten hold 10%. What was sequenced was PBMCs. These receptors came from a human donor in good health (CMV status not recorded). Some clones in this sample may be carry-over from other donors' samples. Both conserved end residues are part of each CDR3. The order of the fields is D gene, J gene, clone size, V gene, CDR3 DNA, CDR3 protein. A D gene is named only where the DNA matches it firmly. Rows give clone size only sometimes, using once, few, many, or a class for an expanded clone.

D: TRBD1
J: TRBJ1-1
size: many
V: TRBV7-2
DNA: TGTGCCAGCAGCCCACAGGGGGGTGGGAACACTGAAGCTTTCTTT
CDR3: CASSPQGGGNTEAFF

D: -
J: TRBJ2-1
size: few
V: TRBV5-1
DNA: TGCGCCAGCGCCGACAGCCAGACCTACAATGAGCAGTTCTTC
CDR3: CASADSQTYNEQFF

D: -
J: TRBJ1-1
size: many
V: TRBV7-6
DNA: TGTGCCAGCAGCCCTCCTTTGAGGACGAACACTGAAGCTTTCTTT
CDR3: CASSPPLRTNTEAFF

D: TRBD1
J: TRBJ2-1
size: many
V: TRBV28
DNA: TGTGCCAGCAGTCCTCCGGGACAGAACAATGAGCAGTTCTTC
CDR3: CASSPPGQNNEQFF

D: -
J: TRBJ2-7
size: many
V: TRBV15
DNA: TGTGCCACCAGCAGGGAGGACAGCTACGAGCAGTACTTC
CDR3: CATSREDSYEQYF

D: TRBD2
J: TRBJ2-7
size: -
V: TRBV19
DNA: TGTGCCAGTAGAGCAGCGGGGCCAATCTACGAGCAGTACTTC
CDR3: CASRAAGPIYEQYF

D: -
J: TRBJ2-7
size: -
V: TRBV20-1
DNA: TGCAGTGCTCCGCGTCGGGGAAAGACCTACGAGCAGTACTTC
CDR3: CSAPRRGKTYEQYF

D: TRBD1
J: TRBJ1-2
size: few
V: TRBV18
DNA: TGTGCCAGCTCACCCGAGAGGCCGGGACAGGGGAGCGGCTACACCTTC
CDR3: CASSPERPGQGSGYTF

D: -
J: TRBJ1-5
size: few
V: TRBV5-1
DNA: TGCGCCAGCAGCCTGGAAGGTCCGTGGGCCCAGCATTTT
CDR3: CASSLEGPWAQHF

D: -
J: TRBJ1-2
size: many
V: TRBV4-1
DNA: TGCGCCAGCAGCCAAAGGTGGGATGTCGGGGGGAAGTATGGCTACACCTTC
CDR3: CASSQRWDVGGKYGYTF

D: -
J: TRBJ2-1
size: few
V: TRBV20-1
DNA: TGCAGTGCTTCGACTTATAGCTCCTACAATGAGCAGTTCTTC
CDR3: CSASTYSSYNEQFF

D: -
J: TRBJ1-1
size: many
V: TRBV28
DNA: TGTGCCAGCAGTTACCCCATCGGGGGCCTGGGCACTGAAGCTTTCTTT
CDR3: CASSYPIGGLGTEAFF

D: TRBD1
J: TRBJ1-6
size: many
V: TRBV12-3/TRBV12-4
DNA: TGTGCCAGCAGTCGAAGGGGACAGGGGAGTGGTTCACCCCTCCACTTT
CDR3: CASSRRGQGSGSPLHF

D: TRBD1
J: TRBJ2-7
size: many
V: TRBV12-3/TRBV12-4
DNA: TGTGCCAGCAGTCGCGGAGGGGACAGGGACTACGAGCAGTACTTC
CDR3: CASSRGGDRDYEQYF

D: TRBD2
J: TRBJ2-5
size: -
V: TRBV7-9
DNA: TGTGCCAGCAGCTTAGCGCCCCAAGCGGGGGGCCGAGAGACCCAGTACTTC
CDR3: CASSLAPQAGGRETQYF

D: -
J: TRBJ1-6
size: few
V: TRBV7-9
DNA: TGTGCCAGCAGCTTAGGGACTCCGTCACCCCTCCACTTT
CDR3: CASSLGTPSPLHF

D: -
J: TRBJ1-1
size: few
V: TRBV5-4
DNA: TGTGCCAGCACCTTGGGAACAGGGCGGGTTGGTAGCACTGAAGCTTTCTTT
CDR3: CASTLGTGRVGSTEAFF

D: TRBD1
J: TRBJ1-5
size: -
V: TRBV5-1
DNA: TGCGCCAGCAGCTTAACAGGGGGTGATCAGCCCCAGCATTTT
CDR3: CASSLTGGDQPQHF

D: -
J: TRBJ2-1
size: many
V: TRBV7-2
DNA: TGTGCCAGCAGCGCACAGCAGAGCTCCTACAATGAGCAGTTCTTC
CDR3: CASSAQQSSYNEQFF

D: -
J: TRBJ1-3
size: few
V: TRBV19
DNA: TGTGCCAGTACCACTCAACCCGGAAACACCATATATTTT
CDR3: CASTTQPGNTIYF

D: -
J: TRBJ1-2
size: many
V: TRBV6-6
DNA: TGTGCCAGCAGTTACCAGGGCCCTAACTATGGCTACACCTTC
CDR3: CASSYQGPNYGYTF

D: -
J: TRBJ2-5
size: many
V: TRBV12-3/TRBV12-4
DNA: TGTGCCATCTCTGTAACCGGGACCCAAGAGACCCAGTACTTC
CDR3: CAISVTGTQETQYF

D: TRBD1
J: TRBJ1-4
size: many
V: TRBV15
DNA: TGTGCCACCAGCAGAGCCGGGACAGAATATGCAACTAATGAAAAACTGTTTTTT
CDR3: CATSRAGTEYATNEKLFF

D: -
J: TRBJ1-2
size: few
V: TRBV14
DNA: TGTGCCAGCAGCCAAGATTTCCATGGCTACACCTTC
CDR3: CASSQDFHGYTF

D: TRBD2
J: TRBJ2-1
size: many
V: TRBV6-4
DNA: TGTGCCAGCAGTGCCCGGACTAGCGGGGGGCCTATGTACAATGAGCAGTTCTTC
CDR3: CASSARTSGGPMYNEQFF

D: -
J: TRBJ1-2
size: -
V: TRBV20-1
DNA: TGCAGTGCTAGAGCTGACGGGGATGGCTACACCTTC
CDR3: CSARADGDGYTF

D: TRBD2
J: TRBJ2-3
size: many
V: TRBV20-1
DNA: TGCAGTGCTGTAGATAGCGGGAGTAACACAGATACGCAGTATTTT
CDR3: CSAVDSGSNTDTQYF

D: TRBD1
J: TRBJ2-3
size: many
V: TRBV6-2/TRBV6-3
DNA: TGTGCCAGCAGCCTGAGCGTGTGGACAGGACTCATCACAGATACGCAGTATTTT
CDR3: CASSLSVWTGLITDTQYF

D: -
J: TRBJ1-4
size: many
V: TRBV28
DNA: TGTGCCAGCAGTTGGGCGGGGAATGAAAAACTGTTTTTT
CDR3: CASSWAGNEKLFF

D: TRBD1
J: TRBJ1-2
size: few
V: TRBV7-9
DNA: TGTGCCAGCAGCTTAGAAACAGGGGGCATTGGCTACACCTTC
CDR3: CASSLETGGIGYTF

D: -
J: TRBJ2-3
size: many
V: TRBV6-1
DNA: TGTGCCAGCAGCACCCCAAATACGCAGTATTTT
CDR3: CASSTPNTQYF

D: TRBD1
J: TRBJ2-2
size: few
V: TRBV29-1
DNA: TGCAGCGTTGAACGAGGGACAGGGGGGCCCACCGGGGAGCTGTTTTTT
CDR3: CSVERGTGGPTGELFF

D: TRBD2
J: TRBJ2-1
size: many
V: TRBV7-2
DNA: TGTGCCAGCGGGACTAGCGGGGGGGCCCTAGAAGAGCAGTTCTTC
CDR3: CASGTSGGALEEQFF

D: TRBD2
J: TRBJ2-3
size: many
V: TRBV7-2
DNA: TGTGCCAGCAGCTATAGCGGGGGGGCCCCTGATACGCAGTATTTT
CDR3: CASSYSGGAPDTQYF

D: TRBD1
J: TRBJ1-2
size: many
V: TRBV2
DNA: TGTGCCAGCACGAGAGACGACAGGGTTGGTGGCTACACCTTC
CDR3: CASTRDDRVGGYTF

D: TRBD2
J: TRBJ2-1
size: -
V: TRBV14
DNA: TGTGCCAGCAGCCTACTGGGACTAGCGCAGTACAATGAGCAGTTCTTC
CDR3: CASSLLGLAQYNEQFF

D: -
J: TRBJ1-2
size: many
V: TRBV7-2
DNA: TGTGCCAGCAGCCTCGGTAACCACACCTTC
CDR3: CASSLGNHTF

D: -
J: TRBJ1-2
size: many
V: TRBV2
DNA: TGTGCCAGCAGTCCCGCTACGGGGGAAGGGACTGGCTACACCTTC
CDR3: CASSPATGEGTGYTF

D: -
J: TRBJ2-4
size: few
V: TRBV2
DNA: TGTGCCAGCAGTGGCGGATGGGGGGGCCAGGACATTCAGTACTTC
CDR3: CASSGGWGGQDIQYF

D: -
J: TRBJ2-1
size: few
V: TRBV9
DNA: TGTGCCAGCAGCCAAGGGTGGGGGCAGGGGCACGATGAGCAGTTCTTC
CDR3: CASSQGWGQGHDEQFF

D: -
J: TRBJ2-1
size: many
V: TRBV20-1
DNA: TGCAGTGCTAGAGATCCCGTGGGTAGCTCCTACAATGAGCAGTTCTTC
CDR3: CSARDPVGSSYNEQFF

D: TRBD2
J: TRBJ2-5
size: -
V: TRBV20-1
DNA: TGCAGTGCTCGGCCTGGGACTACCCAAGAGACCCAGTACTTC
CDR3: CSARPGTTQETQYF

D: TRBD1
J: TRBJ2-1
size: many
V: TRBV5-4
DNA: TGTGCCAGCAGCCGGGACAGGGAATACATTGAGCAGTTCTTC
CDR3: CASSRDREYIEQFF

D: TRBD2
J: TRBJ2-3
size: many
V: TRBV9
DNA: TGTGCCAGCAGCGTAGCTACAAGTGTTCCGGGACTAAGCACAGATACGCAGTATTTT
CDR3: CASSVATSVPGLSTDTQYF

D: TRBD2
J: TRBJ2-1
size: many
V: TRBV20-1
DNA: TGCAGTGTTTCGGGGGGGCCGGATGAGCAGTTCTTC
CDR3: CSVSGGPDEQFF

D: -
J: TRBJ1-1
size: many
V: TRBV7-2
DNA: TGTGCCAGCAGCTCCCCGGGGAGGGGCAACACTGAAGCTTTCTTT
CDR3: CASSSPGRGNTEAFF

D: -
J: TRBJ1-2
size: many
V: TRBV29-1
DNA: TGCAGCGCCGAGGGTGGGACAACCCTTAGCTATGGCTACACCTTC
CDR3: CSAEGGTTLSYGYTF

D: -
J: TRBJ1-5
size: few
V: TRBV19
DNA: TGTGCCAGTAGTCCCGGGGGATTTATCAATCAGCCCCAGCATTTT
CDR3: CASSPGGFINQPQHF

D: TRBD2
J: TRBJ2-5
size: -
V: TRBV10-3
DNA: TGTGCCACCCAGCGGGACCTCCAAGAGACCCAGTACTTC
CDR3: CATQRDLQETQYF

D: TRBD1
J: TRBJ1-2
size: -
V: TRBV6-6
DNA: TGTGCCAGCAGTTCCACGACAGGGGTCTATGGCTACACCTTC
CDR3: CASSSTTGVYGYTF

D: TRBD1
J: TRBJ1-2
size: many
V: TRBV2
DNA: TGTGCCAGCAGCCGGACAGGGTCCAACTATGGCTACACCTTC
CDR3: CASSRTGSNYGYTF

D: TRBD2
J: TRBJ2-5
size: few
V: TRBV5-4
DNA: TGTGCCAGCAGCCGGACTAGCGGGGTGCAAGAGACCCAGTACTTC
CDR3: CASSRTSGVQETQYF

D: -
J: TRBJ2-7
size: few
V: TRBV5-1
DNA: TGCGCCAGCAGCTTTGGCCAATCCTACGAGCAGTACTTC
CDR3: CASSFGQSYEQYF

D: TRBD1
J: TRBJ1-1
size: many
V: TRBV12-5
DNA: TGTGCTAGTGGAAATGGACAGGGAATCACTGAAGCTTTCTTT
CDR3: CASGNGQGITEAFF

D: -
J: TRBJ1-3
size: -
V: TRBV5-1
DNA: TGCGCCAGCAGCTTGTCTAGCGAAGCTGGAAACACCATATATTTT
CDR3: CASSLSSEAGNTIYF

D: -
J: TRBJ2-2
size: many
V: TRBV4-3
DNA: TGCGCCAGCAGCCAAGATACGGGATCGGATGCCGGGGAGCTGTTTTTT
CDR3: CASSQDTGSDAGELFF

D: TRBD2
J: TRBJ2-5
size: many
V: TRBV7-2
DNA: TGTGCCAGCAGCTTTGGGGGGGTGGAGACCCAGTACTTC
CDR3: CASSFGGVETQYF

D: TRBD2
J: TRBJ2-1
size: -
V: TRBV15
DNA: TGTGCCACCAGCAGAGATCAGCCGAGCGGGGAGGAGCAGTTCTTC
CDR3: CATSRDQPSGEEQFF

D: -
J: TRBJ2-5
size: many
V: TRBV20-1
DNA: TGCAGTGCTAGAGAGGGGCGCGCGTACCAAGAGACCCAGTACTTC
CDR3: CSAREGRAYQETQYF

D: -
J: TRBJ1-2
size: many
V: TRBV7-9
DNA: TGTGCCAGCAGCCCCGGTCTCACGCTTAACTATGGCTACACCTTC
CDR3: CASSPGLTLNYGYTF